This TCR beta chain was sequenced for a study of shared clonotypes between healthy human individuals. Overall study findings and caveats: Measured sharing among donors was expected to vary with sequencing depth.

Naive CD8 populations comprised CD45RO-negative cells positively selected for CCR7, excluding terminally differentiated effector memory CD45RA+ cells. V shed 6 bases and J shed 0 bases, with 23 bases lying between them. CDR1 and CDR2 (germline): SGHDT, YYEEEE. The CDR3 is 18 residues long. Only in-frame clones appear in the TCRdb table, and some are missing; sequencing was by immunoSEQ multiplex PCR. The sample carries some 2,100,000 clones, about 93% recorded once. In its sample, this clone was seen once. Its antigen is unidentified. The chain links TRBV5-6 to TRBJ2-3, with D perhaps TRBD1 or TRBD2 (5 bases each). This clonotype was obtained from a man younger than 35 in good health. Some clones in this sample may be carry-over from other donors' samples. The sequenced sample consisted of naive CD8+ T cells from PBMCs. The DNA for the CDR3 is TGTGCCAGCATCCCGTGGTCCGAGGGGCCCCGGAGCACAGATACGCAGTATTTT. It encodes CASIPWSEGPRSTDTQYF.